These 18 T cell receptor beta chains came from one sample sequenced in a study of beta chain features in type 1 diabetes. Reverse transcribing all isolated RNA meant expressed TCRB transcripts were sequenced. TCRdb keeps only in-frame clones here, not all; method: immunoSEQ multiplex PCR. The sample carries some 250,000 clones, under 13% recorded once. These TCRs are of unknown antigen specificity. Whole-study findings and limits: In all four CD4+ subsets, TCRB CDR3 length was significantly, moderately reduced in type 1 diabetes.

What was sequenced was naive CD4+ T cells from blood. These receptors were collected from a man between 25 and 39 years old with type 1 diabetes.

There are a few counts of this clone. The CDR3 nucleotides are TGTGCCAGTACCGGGGGTGAAAAACTGTTTTTT. It encodes CASTGGEKLFF. The rearrangement joins TRBV19 to TRBJ1-4, with D perhaps matching TRBD1 (5 bases). The CDR3 contains 11 residues. CDR1 is LNHDA, CDR2 SQIVND, per germline (reference sequence). V was trimmed by 7 bases and J by 7 bases, leaving 7 bases between them. Together with reference TRBV19 and TRBJ1-4, the CDR3 gives the full variable domain: DGGITQSPKYLFRKEGQNVTLSCEQNLNHDAMYWYRQDPGQGLRLIYYSQIVNDFQKGDIAEGYSVSREKKESFPLTVTSAQKNPTAFYLCASTGGEKLFFGSGTQLSVL.

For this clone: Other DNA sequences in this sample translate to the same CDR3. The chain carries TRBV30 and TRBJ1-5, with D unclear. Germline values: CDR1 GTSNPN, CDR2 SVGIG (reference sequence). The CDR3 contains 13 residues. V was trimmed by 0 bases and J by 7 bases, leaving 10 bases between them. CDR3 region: CAWSVQIGQPQHF. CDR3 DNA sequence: TGTGCCTGGAGTGTACAGATCGGACAGCCCCAGCATTTT.

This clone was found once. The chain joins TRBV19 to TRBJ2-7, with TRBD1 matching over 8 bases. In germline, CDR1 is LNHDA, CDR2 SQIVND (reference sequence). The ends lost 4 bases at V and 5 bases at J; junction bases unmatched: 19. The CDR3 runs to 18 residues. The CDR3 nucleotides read TGTGCCAGTAGTACAGACAGGGGATTCACGGGAACCGTCAACGAGCAGTACTTC. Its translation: CASSTDRGFTGTVNEQYF. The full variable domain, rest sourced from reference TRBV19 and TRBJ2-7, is DGGITQSPKYLFRKEGQNVTLSCEQNLNHDAMYWYRQDPGQGLRLIYYSQIVNDFQKGDIAEGYSVSREKKESFPLTVTSAQKNPTAFYLCASSTDRGFTGTVNEQYFGPGTRLTVT.

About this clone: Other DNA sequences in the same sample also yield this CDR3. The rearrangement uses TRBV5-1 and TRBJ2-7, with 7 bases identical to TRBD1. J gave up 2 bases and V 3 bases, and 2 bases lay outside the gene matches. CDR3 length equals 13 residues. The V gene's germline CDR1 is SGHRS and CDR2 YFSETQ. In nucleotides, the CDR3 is TGCGCCAGCAGCTGGGGACAGACCTACGAGCAGTACTTC. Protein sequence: CASSWGQTYEQYF. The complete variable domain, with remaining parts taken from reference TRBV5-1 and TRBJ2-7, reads KAGVTQTPRYLIKTRGQQVTLSCSPISGHRSVSWYQQTPGQGLQFLFEYFSETQRNKGNFPGRFSGRQFSNSRSEMNVSTLELGDSALYLCASSWGQTYEQYFGPGTRLTVT.

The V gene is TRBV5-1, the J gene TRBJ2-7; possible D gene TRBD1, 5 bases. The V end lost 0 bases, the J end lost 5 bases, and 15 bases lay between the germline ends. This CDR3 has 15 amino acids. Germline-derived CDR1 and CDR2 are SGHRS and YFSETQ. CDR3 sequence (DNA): TGCGCCAGCAGCTTGGAAGGGCAGGGAATCCACGAGCAGTACTTC. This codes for CASSLEGQGIHEQYF. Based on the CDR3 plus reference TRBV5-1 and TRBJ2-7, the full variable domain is KAGVTQTPRYLIKTRGQQVTLSCSPISGHRSVSWYQQTPGQGLQFLFEYFSETQRNKGNFPGRFSGRQFSNSRSEMNVSTLELGDSALYLCASSLEGQGIHEQYFGPGTRLTVT.

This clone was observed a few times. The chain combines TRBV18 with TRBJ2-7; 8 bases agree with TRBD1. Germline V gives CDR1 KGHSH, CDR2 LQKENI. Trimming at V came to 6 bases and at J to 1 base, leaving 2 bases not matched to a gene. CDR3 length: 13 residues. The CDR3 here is CASSRTGSYEQYF. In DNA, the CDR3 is TGTGCCAGCTCTAGGACAGGGTCCTACGAGCAGTACTTC.

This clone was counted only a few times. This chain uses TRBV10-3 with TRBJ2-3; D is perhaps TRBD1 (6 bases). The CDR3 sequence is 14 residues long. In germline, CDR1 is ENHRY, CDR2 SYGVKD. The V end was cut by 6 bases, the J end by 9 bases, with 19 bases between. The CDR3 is CAISKREDRRTQYF. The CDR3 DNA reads TGTGCCATCAGCAAACGAGAGGACAGAAGGACGCAGTATTTT.

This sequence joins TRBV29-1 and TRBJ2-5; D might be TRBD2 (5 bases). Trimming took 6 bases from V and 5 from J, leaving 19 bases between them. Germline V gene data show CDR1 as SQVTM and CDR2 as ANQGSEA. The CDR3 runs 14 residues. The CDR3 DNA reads TGCAGCGTAGAGGACCCCCGGGGTAGGGAGACCCAGTACTTC. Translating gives CSVEDPRGRETQYF.

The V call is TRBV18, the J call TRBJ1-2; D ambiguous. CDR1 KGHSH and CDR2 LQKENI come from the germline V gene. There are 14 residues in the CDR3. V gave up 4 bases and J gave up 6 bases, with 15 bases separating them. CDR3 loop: CASSRTAMMDGYTF. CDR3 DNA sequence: TGTGCCAGCTCACGAACCGCTATGATGGATGGCTACACCTTC.

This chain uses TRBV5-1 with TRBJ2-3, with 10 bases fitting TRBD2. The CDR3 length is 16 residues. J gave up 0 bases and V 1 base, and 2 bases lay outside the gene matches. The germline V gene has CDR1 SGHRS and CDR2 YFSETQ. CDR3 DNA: TGCGCCAGCAGCTTGACTAGCGGGGCGAGCACAGATACGCAGTATTTT. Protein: CASSLTSGASTDTQYF.

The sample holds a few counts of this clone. CDR3 sequence reads: CASSPPAVNLQYF. The CDR3, as DNA: TGTGCCAGCTCACCACCTGCAGTGAACCTTCAGTACTTC. The rearrangement links TRBV18 to TRBJ2-4; D gene unclear. V lost 0 bases to trimming and J lost 11 bases, with 11 bases between them. The CDR3 covers 13 residues. Germline CDR1 is KGHSH and CDR2 is LQKENI.

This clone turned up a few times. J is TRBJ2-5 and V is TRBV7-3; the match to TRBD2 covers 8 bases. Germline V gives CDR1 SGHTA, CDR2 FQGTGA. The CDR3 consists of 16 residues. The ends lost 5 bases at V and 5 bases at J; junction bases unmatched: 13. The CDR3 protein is CASSPGGGGPSETQYF. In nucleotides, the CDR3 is TGTGCCAGCAGCCCCGGGGGCGGGGGGCCGTCGGAGACCCAGTACTTC.

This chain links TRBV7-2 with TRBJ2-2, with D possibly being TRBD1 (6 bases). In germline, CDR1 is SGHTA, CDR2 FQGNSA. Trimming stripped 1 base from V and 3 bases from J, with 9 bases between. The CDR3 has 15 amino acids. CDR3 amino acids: CASSLVQGYTGELFF. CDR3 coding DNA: TGTGCCAGCAGCTTAGTCCAGGGGTACACCGGGGAGCTGTTTTTT.

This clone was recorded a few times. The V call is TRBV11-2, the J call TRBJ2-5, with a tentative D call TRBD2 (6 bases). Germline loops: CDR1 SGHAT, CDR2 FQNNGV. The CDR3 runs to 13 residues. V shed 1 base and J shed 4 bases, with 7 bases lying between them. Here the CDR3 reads CASSLGGAETQYF. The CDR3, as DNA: TGTGCCAGCAGCTTAGGCGGGGCAGAGACCCAGTACTTC.

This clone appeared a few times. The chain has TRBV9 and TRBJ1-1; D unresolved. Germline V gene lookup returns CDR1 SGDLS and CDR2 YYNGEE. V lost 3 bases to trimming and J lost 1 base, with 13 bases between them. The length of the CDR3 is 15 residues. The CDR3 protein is CASSGMVTRNTEAFF. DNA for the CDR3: TGTGCCAGCAGCGGAATGGTGACAAGGAACACTGAAGCTTTCTTT.

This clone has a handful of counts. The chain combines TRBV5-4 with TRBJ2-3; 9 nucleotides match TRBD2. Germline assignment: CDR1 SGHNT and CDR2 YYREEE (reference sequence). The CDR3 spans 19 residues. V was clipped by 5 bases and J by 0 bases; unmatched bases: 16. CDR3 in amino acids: CASSRGSSGGPYSTDTQYF. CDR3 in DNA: TGTGCCAGCAGTCGAGGGTCCAGCGGGGGGCCCTATAGCACAGATACGCAGTATTTT.

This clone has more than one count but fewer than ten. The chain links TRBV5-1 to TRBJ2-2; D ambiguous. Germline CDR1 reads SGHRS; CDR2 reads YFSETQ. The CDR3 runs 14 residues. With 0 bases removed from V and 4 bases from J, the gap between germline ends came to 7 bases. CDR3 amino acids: CASSLGRVTGELFF. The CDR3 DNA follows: TGCGCCAGCAGCTTGGGCCGGGTCACCGGGGAGCTGTTTTTT.

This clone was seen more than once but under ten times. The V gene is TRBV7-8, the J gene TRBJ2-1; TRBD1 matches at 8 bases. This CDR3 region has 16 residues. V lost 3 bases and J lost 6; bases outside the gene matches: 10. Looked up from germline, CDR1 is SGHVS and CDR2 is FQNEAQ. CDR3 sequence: CASSLNIGDRSNEQFF. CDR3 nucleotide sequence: TGTGCCAGCAGCTTGAATATAGGGGACAGGTCCAATGAGCAGTTCTTC.